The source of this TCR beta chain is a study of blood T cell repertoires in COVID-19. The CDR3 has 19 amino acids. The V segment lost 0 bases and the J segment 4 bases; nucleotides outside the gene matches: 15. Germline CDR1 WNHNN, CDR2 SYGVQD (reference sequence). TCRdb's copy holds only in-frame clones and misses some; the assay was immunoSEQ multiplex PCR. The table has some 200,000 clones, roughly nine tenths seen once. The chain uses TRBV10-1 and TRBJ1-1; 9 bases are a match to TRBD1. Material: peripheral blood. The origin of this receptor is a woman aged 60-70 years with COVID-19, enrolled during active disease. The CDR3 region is CASSESTLFGTGSCTEAFF. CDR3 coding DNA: TGCGCCAGCAGTGAGTCGACTCTCTTCGGGACAGGGAGTTGCACTGAAGCTTTCTTT.